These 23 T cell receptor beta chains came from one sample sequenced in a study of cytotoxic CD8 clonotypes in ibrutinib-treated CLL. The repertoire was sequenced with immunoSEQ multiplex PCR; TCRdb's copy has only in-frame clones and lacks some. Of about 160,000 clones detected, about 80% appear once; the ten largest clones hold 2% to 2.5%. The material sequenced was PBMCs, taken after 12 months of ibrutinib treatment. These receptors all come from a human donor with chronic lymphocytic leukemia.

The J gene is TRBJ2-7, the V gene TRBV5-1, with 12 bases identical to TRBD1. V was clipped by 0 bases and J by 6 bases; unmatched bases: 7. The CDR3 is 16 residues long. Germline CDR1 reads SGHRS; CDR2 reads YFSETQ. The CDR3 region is CASSLVSGTGGGEQYF. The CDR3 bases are TGCGCCAGCAGCTTGGTCTCCGGGACAGGGGGCGGCGAGCAGTACTTC.

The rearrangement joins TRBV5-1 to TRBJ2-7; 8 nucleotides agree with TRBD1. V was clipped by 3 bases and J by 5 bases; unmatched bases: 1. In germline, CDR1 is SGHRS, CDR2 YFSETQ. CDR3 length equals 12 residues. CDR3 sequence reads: CASSWTGNEQYF. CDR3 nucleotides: TGCGCCAGCAGCTGGACAGGGAACGAGCAGTACTTC. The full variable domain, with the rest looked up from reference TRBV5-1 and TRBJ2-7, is KAGVTQTPRYLIKTRGQQVTLSCSPISGHRSVSWYQQTPGQGLQFLFEYFSETQRNKGNFPGRFSGRQFSNSRSEMNVSTLELGDSALYLCASSWTGNEQYFGPGTRLTVT.

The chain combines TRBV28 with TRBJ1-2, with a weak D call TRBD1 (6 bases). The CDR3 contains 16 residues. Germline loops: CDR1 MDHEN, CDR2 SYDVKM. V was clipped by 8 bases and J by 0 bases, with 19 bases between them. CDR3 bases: TGTGCCAGCCGGGGTGGGGGCCGAGAAGCTAACTATGGCTACACCTTC. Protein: CASRGGGREANYGYTF.

CDR3 protein: CASSEIQGARNEQFF. CDR3 DNA: TGTGCCAGCAGTGAGATTCAGGGGGCACGGAATGAGCAGTTCTTC. J is TRBJ2-1 and V is TRBV25-1; TRBD1 agrees at 8 bases. CDR1 and CDR2 (germline): MGHDK, SYGVNS. Trimming cost V 3 bases and J 7 bases; bases outside gene matches: 8. This CDR3 has 15 residues.

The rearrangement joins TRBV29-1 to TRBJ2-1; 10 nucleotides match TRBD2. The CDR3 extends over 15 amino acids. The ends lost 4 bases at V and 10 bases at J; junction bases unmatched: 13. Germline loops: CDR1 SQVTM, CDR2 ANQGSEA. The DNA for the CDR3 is TGCAGCGTTGTCCTAGCGGGGGCCCGAATCGGCGAGCAGTTCTTC. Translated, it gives CSVVLAGARIGEQFF.

The chain's CDR3 is CASSPQDYYNEQFF. The CDR3 nucleotides read TGTGCCAGCAGCCCCCAGGACTACTACAATGAGCAGTTCTTC. This sequence joins TRBV7-2 and TRBJ2-1; the D gene is possibly TRBD2 (6 bases). V shed 5 bases and J shed 3 bases, with 11 bases lying between them. The germline V gene has CDR1 SGHTA and CDR2 FQGNSA. There are 14 residues in the CDR3.

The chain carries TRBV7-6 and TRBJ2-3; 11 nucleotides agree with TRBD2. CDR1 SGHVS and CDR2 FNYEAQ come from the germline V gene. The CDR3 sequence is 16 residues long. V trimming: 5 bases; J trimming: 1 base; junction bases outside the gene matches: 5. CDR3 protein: CASSPRTSGRTDTQYF. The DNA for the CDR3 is TGTGCCAGCAGCCCTCGGACTAGCGGGCGCACAGATACGCAGTATTTT.

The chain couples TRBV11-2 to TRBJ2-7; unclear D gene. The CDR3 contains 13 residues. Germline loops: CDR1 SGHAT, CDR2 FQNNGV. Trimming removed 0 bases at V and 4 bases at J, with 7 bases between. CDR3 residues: CASSLDGGYEQYF. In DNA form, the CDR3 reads TGTGCCAGCAGCTTAGATGGCGGTTACGAGCAGTACTTC.

DNA for the CDR3: TGTGCCAGTCGCCCGGGACAGGGTCGCAAAAACGAGCAGTACTTC. Translation: CASRPGQGRKNEQYF. V is TRBV28 and J is TRBJ2-7, with 9 bases fitting TRBD1. J gave up 5 bases and V 9 bases, and 14 bases lay outside the gene matches. The CDR3 loop spans 15 amino acids. The germline V gene has CDR1 MDHEN and CDR2 SYDVKM.

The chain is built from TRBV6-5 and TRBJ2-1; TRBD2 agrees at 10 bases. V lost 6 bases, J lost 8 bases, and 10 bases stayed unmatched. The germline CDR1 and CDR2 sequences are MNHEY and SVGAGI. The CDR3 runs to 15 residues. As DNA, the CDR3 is TGTGCCAGCAGAACTAGCGGGGTAGCTGGAGATGAGCAGTTCTTC. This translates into CASRTSGVAGDEQFF.

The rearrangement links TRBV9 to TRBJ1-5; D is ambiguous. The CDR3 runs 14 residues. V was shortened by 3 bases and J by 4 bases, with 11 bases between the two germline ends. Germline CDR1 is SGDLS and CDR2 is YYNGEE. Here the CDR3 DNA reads TGTGCCAGCAGCGCCGAAGCGGGAAATCAGCCCCAGCATTTT. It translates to CASSAEAGNQPQHF. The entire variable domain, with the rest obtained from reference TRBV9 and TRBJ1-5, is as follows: DSGVTQTPKHLITATGQRVTLRCSPRSGDLSVYWYQQSLDQGLQFLIQYYNGEERAKGNILERFSAQQFPDLHSELNLSSLELGDSALYFCASSAEAGNQPQHFGDGTRLSIL.

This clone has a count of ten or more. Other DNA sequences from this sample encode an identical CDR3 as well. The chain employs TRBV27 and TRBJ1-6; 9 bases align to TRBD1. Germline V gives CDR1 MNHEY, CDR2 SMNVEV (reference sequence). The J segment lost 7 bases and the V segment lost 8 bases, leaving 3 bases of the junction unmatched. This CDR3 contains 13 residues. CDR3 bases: TGTGCCAGCTTGGGACAGGGAAATTCACCCCTCCACTTT. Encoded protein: CASLGQGNSPLHF.

CDR3: CASSTEDRVHEQFF. Written as DNA, the CDR3 is TGTGCCAGTAGTACGGAGGACAGGGTACATGAGCAGTTCTTC. This sequence joins TRBV19 and TRBJ2-1; 8 bases align to TRBD1. Per the germline V gene, CDR1 is LNHDA and CDR2 is SQIVND (reference sequence). V lost 4 bases to trimming and J lost 8 bases; unmatched junction nucleotides: 7. The CDR3 consists of 14 residues. Drawing the rest from reference TRBV19 and TRBJ2-1, the complete variable domain is DGGITQSPKYLFRKEGQNVTLSCEQNLNHDAMYWYRQDPGQGLRLIYYSQIVNDFQKGDIAEGYSVSREKKESFPLTVTSAQKNPTAFYLCASSTEDRVHEQFFGPGTRLTVL.

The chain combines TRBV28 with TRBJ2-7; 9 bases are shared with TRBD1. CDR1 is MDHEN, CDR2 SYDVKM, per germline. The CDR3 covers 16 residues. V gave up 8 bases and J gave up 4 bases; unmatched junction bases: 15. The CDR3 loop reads CASGSLRPGTGYEQYF. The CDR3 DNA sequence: TGTGCCAGCGGCTCTTTACGTCCCGGGACAGGGTACGAGCAGTACTTC.

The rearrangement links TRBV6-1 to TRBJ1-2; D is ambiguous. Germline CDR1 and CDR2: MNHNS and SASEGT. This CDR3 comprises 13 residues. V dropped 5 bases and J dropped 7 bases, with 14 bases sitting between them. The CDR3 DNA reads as TGTGCCAGCAGTCCGGAGGCCGAGCGTGGCTACACCTTC. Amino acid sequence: CASSPEAERGYTF.

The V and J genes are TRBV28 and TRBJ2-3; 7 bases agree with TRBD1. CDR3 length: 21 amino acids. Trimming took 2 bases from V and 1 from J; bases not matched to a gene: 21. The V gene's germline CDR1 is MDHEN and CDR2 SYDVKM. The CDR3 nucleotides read TGTGCCAGCAGTTTAAGTTTCTGGGTCAGGGGAAGGGGGCTTGGCACAGATACGCAGTATTTT. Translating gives CASSLSFWVRGRGLGTDTQYF.

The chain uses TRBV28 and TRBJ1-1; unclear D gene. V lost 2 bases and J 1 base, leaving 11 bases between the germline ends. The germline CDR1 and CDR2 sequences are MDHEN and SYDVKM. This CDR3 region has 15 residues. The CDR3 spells CASSLLTVGNTEAFF. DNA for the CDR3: TGTGCCAGCAGTTTACTAACGGTGGGGAACACTGAAGCTTTCTTT.

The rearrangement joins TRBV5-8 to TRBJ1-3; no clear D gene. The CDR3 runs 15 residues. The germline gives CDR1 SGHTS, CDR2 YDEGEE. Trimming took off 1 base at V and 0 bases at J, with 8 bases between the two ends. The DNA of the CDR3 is TGTGCCAGCAGCTTGAAGATCCTCTCTGGAAACACCATATATTTT. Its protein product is CASSLKILSGNTIYF.

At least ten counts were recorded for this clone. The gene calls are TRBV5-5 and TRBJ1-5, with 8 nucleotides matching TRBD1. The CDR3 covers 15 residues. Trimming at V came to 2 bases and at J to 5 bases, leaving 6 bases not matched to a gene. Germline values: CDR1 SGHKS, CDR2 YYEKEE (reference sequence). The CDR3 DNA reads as TGTGCCAGCAGCTTAGAGGGACAGGCACATCAGCCCCAGCATTTT. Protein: CASSLEGQAHQPQHF.

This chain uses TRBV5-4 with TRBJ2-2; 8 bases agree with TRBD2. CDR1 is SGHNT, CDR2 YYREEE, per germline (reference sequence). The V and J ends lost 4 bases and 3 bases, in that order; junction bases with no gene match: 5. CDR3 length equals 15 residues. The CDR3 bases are TGTGCCAGCAGCCCCGGGACTAGAGACACCGGGGAGCTGTTTTTT. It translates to CASSPGTRDTGELFF.

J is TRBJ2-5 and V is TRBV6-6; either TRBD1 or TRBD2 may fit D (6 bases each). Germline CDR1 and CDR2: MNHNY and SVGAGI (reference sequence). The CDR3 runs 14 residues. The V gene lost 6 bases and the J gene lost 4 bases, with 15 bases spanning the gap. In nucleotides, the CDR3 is TGTGCCAGCAGGCTGTCCAGGGGAGGAGAGACCCAGTACTTC. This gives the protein CASRLSRGGETQYF.

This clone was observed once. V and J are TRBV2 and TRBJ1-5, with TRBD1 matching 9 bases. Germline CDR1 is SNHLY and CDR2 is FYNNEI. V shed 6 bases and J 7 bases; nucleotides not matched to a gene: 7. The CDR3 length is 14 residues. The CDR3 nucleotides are TGTGCCAGCAGCCGGGACAGGGCCACGCAGCCCCAGCATTTT. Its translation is CASSRDRATQPQHF.

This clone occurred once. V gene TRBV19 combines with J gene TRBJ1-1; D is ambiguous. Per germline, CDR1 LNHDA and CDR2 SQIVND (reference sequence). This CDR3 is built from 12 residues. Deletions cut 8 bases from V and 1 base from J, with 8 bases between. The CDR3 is CASEWGNTEAFF. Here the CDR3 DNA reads TGTGCCAGTGAGTGGGGGAACACTGAAGCTTTCTTT.